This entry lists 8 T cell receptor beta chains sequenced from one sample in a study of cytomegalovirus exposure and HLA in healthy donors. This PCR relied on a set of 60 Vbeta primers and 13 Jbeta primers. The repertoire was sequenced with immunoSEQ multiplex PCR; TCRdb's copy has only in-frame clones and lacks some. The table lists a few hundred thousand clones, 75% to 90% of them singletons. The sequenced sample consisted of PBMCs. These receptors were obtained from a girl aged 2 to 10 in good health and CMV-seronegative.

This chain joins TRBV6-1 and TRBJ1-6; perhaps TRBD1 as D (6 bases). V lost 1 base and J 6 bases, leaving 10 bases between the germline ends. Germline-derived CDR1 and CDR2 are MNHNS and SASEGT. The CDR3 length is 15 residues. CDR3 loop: CASSEEQGPNSPLHF. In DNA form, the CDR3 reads TGTGCCAGCAGTGAAGAACAGGGTCCTAATTCACCCCTCCACTTT.

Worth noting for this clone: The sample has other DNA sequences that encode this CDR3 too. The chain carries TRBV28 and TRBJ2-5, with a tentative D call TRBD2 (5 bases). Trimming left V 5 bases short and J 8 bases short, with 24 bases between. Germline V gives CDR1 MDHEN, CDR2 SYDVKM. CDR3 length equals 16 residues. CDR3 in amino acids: CASSIPATRVGETQYF. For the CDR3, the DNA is TGTGCCAGCAGTATCCCCGCGACGAGGGTTGGTGAAACCCAGTACTTC.

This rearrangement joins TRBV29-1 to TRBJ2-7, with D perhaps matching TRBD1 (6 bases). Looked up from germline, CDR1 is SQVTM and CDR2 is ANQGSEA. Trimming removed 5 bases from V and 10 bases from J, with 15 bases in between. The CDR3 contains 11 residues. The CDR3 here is CSVTLSGVQYF. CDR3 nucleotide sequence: TGCAGCGTTACCCTATCAGGGGTACAGTACTTC.

In DNA, the CDR3 is TGCAGTGCTGACAGGTCCTACGAGCAGTACTTC. This gives the protein CSADRSYEQYF. The rearrangement uses TRBV20-1 and TRBJ2-7; D possibly corresponds to TRBD1 (6 bases). Germline assignment: CDR1 DFQATT and CDR2 SNEGSKA (reference sequence). V gave up 5 bases and J gave up 1 base, with 6 bases separating them. CDR3 length: 11 residues.

The CDR3 DNA sequence: TGTGCCAGCATCAACAGGGGGGGTTCTGGTGAGCAGTTCTTC. Amino acids: CASINRGGSGEQFF. The chain couples TRBV28 to TRBJ2-1; possible D gene TRBD1, 8 bases. Trimming removed 7 bases from V and 9 bases from J, with 19 bases in between. CDR1 is MDHEN and CDR2 is SYDVKM in the germline V gene. The CDR3 is made up of 14 amino acids.

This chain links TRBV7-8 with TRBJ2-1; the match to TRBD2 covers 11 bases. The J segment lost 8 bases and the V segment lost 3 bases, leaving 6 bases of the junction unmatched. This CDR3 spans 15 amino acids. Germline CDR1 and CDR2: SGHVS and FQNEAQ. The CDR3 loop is CASSFISGREYEQFF. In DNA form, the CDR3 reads TGTGCCAGCAGCTTCATTAGCGGGAGGGAATATGAGCAGTTCTTC.

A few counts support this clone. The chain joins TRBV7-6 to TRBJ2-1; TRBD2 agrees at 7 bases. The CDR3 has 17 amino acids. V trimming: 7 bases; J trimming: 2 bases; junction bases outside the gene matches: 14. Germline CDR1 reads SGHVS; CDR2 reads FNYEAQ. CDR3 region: CASTPSIEREPYNEQFF. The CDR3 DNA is TGTGCCAGCACCCCCTCGATAGAGCGGGAACCCTACAATGAGCAGTTCTTC.

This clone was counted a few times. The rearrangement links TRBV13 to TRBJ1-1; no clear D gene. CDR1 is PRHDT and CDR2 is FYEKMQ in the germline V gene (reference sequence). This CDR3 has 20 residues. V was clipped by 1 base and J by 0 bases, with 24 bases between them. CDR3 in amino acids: CASSLETWWENPYMNTEAFF. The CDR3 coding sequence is TGTGCCAGCAGCTTAGAGACCTGGTGGGAGAACCCGTACATGAACACTGAAGCTTTCTTT. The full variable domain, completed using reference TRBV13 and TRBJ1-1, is AAGVIQSPRHLIKEKRETATLKCYPIPRHDTVYWYQQGPGQDPQFLISFYEKMQSDKGSIPDRFSAQQFSDYHSELNMSSLELGDSALYFCASSLETWWENPYMNTEAFFGQGTRLTVV.